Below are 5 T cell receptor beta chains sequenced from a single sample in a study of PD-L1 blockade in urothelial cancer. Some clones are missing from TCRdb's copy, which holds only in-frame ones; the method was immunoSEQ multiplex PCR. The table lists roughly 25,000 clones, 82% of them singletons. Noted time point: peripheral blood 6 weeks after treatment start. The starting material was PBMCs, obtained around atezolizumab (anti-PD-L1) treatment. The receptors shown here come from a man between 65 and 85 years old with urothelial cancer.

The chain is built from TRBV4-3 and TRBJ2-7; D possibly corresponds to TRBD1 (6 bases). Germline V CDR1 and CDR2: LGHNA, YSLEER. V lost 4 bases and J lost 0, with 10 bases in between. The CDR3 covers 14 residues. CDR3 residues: CASSRTVYSYEQYF. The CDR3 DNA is TGCGCCAGCAGCCGGACAGTGTACTCCTACGAGCAGTACTTC.

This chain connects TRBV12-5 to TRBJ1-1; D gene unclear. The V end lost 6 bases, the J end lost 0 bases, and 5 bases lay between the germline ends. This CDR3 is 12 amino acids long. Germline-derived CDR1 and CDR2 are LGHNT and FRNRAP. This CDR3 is CASGQMNTEAFF. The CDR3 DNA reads TGTGCTAGTGGCCAGATGAACACTGAAGCTTTCTTT.

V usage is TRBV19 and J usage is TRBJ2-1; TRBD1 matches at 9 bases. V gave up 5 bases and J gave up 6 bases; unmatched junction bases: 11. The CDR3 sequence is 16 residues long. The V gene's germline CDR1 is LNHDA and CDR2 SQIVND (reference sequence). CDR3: CASSPMDRGRGNEQFF. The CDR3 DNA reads TGTGCCAGTAGTCCCATGGACAGGGGAAGAGGCAATGAGCAGTTCTTC.

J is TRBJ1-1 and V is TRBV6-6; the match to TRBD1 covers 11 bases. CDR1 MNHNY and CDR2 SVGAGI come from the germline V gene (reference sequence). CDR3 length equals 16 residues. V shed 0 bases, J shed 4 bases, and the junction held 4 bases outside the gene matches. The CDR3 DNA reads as TGTGCCAGCAGTTACTCCGGACAGGGGGCGCGCACTGAAGCTTTCTTT. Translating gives CASSYSGQGARTEAFF.

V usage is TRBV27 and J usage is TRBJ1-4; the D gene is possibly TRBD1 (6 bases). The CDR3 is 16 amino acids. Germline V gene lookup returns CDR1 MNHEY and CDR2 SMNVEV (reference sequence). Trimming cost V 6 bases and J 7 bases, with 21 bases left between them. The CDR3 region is CASSQGGAFAVEKLFF. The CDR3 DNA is TGTGCCAGCAGCCAAGGGGGGGCGTTCGCAGTTGAAAAACTGTTTTTT.